These 8 T cell receptor beta chains originate from one sample sequenced in a study of cytomegalovirus exposure and HLA in healthy donors. Vbeta (60) and Jbeta (13) primers were used in the PCR. Assay used: immunoSEQ multiplex PCR; TCRdb lists only in-frame clones, some missing. The sample has 100,000 to 150,000 clones, roughly three quarters seen once. Sequenced sample: PBMCs. These receptor sequences come from a woman under 40 in good health and CMV-seronegative.

The V gene is TRBV9, the J gene TRBJ1-4; TRBD1 might be the D (5 bases). V lost 4 bases to trimming and J lost 8 bases, with 12 bases between them. Germline assignment: CDR1 SGDLS and CDR2 YYNGEE. The CDR3 is 13 amino acids. The DNA for the CDR3 is TGTGCCAGCAGCCGGTTCGGGGGGGAAAAACTGTTTTTT. Translating gives CASSRFGGEKLFF.

The chain carries TRBV6-5 and TRBJ1-3; no firm D call. Trimming took off 0 bases at V and 2 bases at J, with 11 bases between the two ends. This CDR3 is 16 amino acids long. Per germline, CDR1 MNHEY and CDR2 SVGAGI. CDR3 region: CASSYSIRTAGNTIYF. In DNA, the CDR3 is TGTGCCAGCAGTTACTCGATTCGGACTGCTGGAAACACCATATATTTT.

The chain combines TRBV14 with TRBJ2-7, with D tentatively TRBD2 (5 bases). Germline assignment: CDR1 SGHDN and CDR2 FVKESK. The CDR3 spans 15 residues. Trimming cost V 1 base and J 3 bases, with 13 bases left between them. The CDR3 bases are TGTGCCAGCAGCCAAGGTTCCGGGGTTTTCTACGAGCAGTACTTC. Its protein is CASSQGSGVFYEQYF.

The genes are TRBV9 and TRBJ2-7, with a tentative D call TRBD2 (5 bases). Germline CDR1 is SGDLS and CDR2 is YYNGEE. CDR3 length: 16 amino acids. The V gene lost 0 bases and the J gene lost 0 bases, with 13 bases spanning the gap. The CDR3 DNA reads TGTGCCAGCAGCGTAGATTATAGCGCATTCTCCTACGAGCAGTACTTC. This gives the protein CASSVDYSAFSYEQYF.

The chain is built from TRBV13 and TRBJ2-5; TRBD2 aligns across 8 bases. The CDR3 length is 14 residues. The germline V gene has CDR1 PRHDT and CDR2 FYEKMQ (reference sequence). The V segment lost 4 bases and the J segment 5 bases; nucleotides outside the gene matches: 6. The CDR3 region has the DNA TGTGCCAGCAGCTCAGGTCGCGGGAGGGAGACCCAGTACTTC. Residues: CASSSGRGRETQYF.

Concerning this clone itself: Mismatch with germline at one junction end may stem from a read error. This chain connects TRBV7-7 to TRBJ2-7; TRBD2 is a possible D gene (5 bases). The CDR3 runs to 13 residues. CDR1 is SSHAT, CDR2 FNYEAQ, per germline (reference sequence). In DNA, the CDR3 is TGTGCTAGCAGCTTTGCGGGTTCCAACGAGCAGTACTTC. Amino acids: CASSFAGSNEQYF. Based on the CDR3 plus reference TRBV7-7 and TRBJ2-7, the full variable domain is GAGVSQSPRYKVTKRGQDVTLRCDPISSHATLYWYQQALGQGPEFLTYFNYEAQPDKSGLPSDRFSAERPEGSISTLTIQRTEQRDSAMYRCASSFAGSNEQYFGPGTRLTVT.

This rearrangement joins TRBV7-2 to TRBJ2-1; D possibly corresponds to TRBD2 (6 bases). The CDR3 runs 13 residues. The V end lost 0 bases, the J end lost 6 bases, and 6 bases lay between the germline ends. Germline V gene sequence: CDR1 SGHTA, CDR2 FQGNSA. CDR3 nucleotides: TGTGCCAGCAGCTTAGCGGGGGGCAATGAGCAGTTCTTC. This gives the protein CASSLAGGNEQFF.

The chain combines TRBV19 with TRBJ2-3, with 7 bases identical to TRBD1. Trimming took 5 bases from V and 1 from J; bases not matched to a gene: 6. CDR3 size: 15 residues. CDR1 and CDR2 (germline): LNHDA, SQIVND (reference sequence). The DNA of the CDR3 is TGTGCCAGTAGTCCCGCAGGGGGTGGCACAGATACGCAGTATTTT. Protein sequence: CASSPAGGGTDTQYF.